A selection of T cell receptor beta chains follows, all from one sample in a study of early T cells in non-severe SARS-CoV-2 infection. TCRdb recomputed calls from the 5' RACE reads with MiXCR, one row per CDR3 protein. The data hold about 60,000 distinct CDR3 sequences, with approximately 5.6% observed a single time. Sequenced material: whole blood. The receptors derive from an adult who was a healthcare worker with PCR-confirmed SARS-CoV-2 infection or an uninfected control (not recorded which). Both conserved end residues are part of each CDR3. D genes are given only for firm matches. Some rows mark clone size as missing; the rest say once, few, many or name a class of expanded clone.

clone size: many; V gene: TRBV27; J gene: TRBJ2-2; D gene: TRBD2; CDR3 protein: CATGRFRLAGTNTGELFF; CDR3 DNA: TGTGCCACGGGTCGATTCCGGCTAGCGGGAACGAACACCGGGGAGCTGTTTTTT
clone size: many; V gene: TRBV29-1; J gene: TRBJ1-5; D gene: .; CDR3 protein: CSVVIGNQPQHF; CDR3 DNA: TGCAGCGTAGTGATAGGAAATCAGCCCCAGCATTTT
clone size: many; V gene: TRBV4-3; J gene: TRBJ2-6; D gene: .; CDR3 protein: CATLKIQPGIGANVLTF; CDR3 DNA: TGCGCCACTTTAAAGATACAGCCGGGTATCGGGGCCAACGTCCTGACTTTC
clone size: .; V gene: TRBV5-1; J gene: TRBJ2-7; D gene: .; CDR3 protein: CASSLGPQGGSYEQYF; CDR3 DNA: TGCGCCAGCAGCTTGGGGCCGCAGGGCGGGTCCTACGAGCAGTACTTC
clone size: few; V gene: TRBV27; J gene: TRBJ1-2; D gene: TRBD1; CDR3 protein: CASSPRTGWNYGYTF; CDR3 DNA: TGTGCCAGCAGCCCCCGGACAGGGTGGAACTATGGCTACACCTTC
clone size: many; V gene: TRBV4-2; J gene: TRBJ2-5; D gene: TRBD2; CDR3 protein: CASSQVREGDETQYF; CDR3 DNA: TGTGCCAGCAGCCAAGTGCGGGAGGGGGACGAGACCCAGTACTTC
clone size: many; V gene: TRBV4-2; J gene: TRBJ2-7; D gene: .; CDR3 protein: CASSQNRVTGSYEQYF; CDR3 DNA: TGTGCCAGCAGCCAAAACAGGGTAACGGGCTCCTACGAGCAGTACTTC
clone size: many; V gene: TRBV9; J gene: TRBJ2-1; D gene: TRBD2; CDR3 protein: CASSARGGSSYNEQFF; CDR3 DNA: TGTGCCAGCAGCGCCCGCGGGGGGAGCTCCTACAATGAGCAGTTCTTC
clone size: few; V gene: TRBV7-8; J gene: TRBJ2-2; D gene: TRBD2; CDR3 protein: CASSLGLATAGELFF; CDR3 DNA: TGTGCCAGCAGCTTGGGACTAGCAACGGCCGGGGAGCTGTTTTTT
clone size: many; V gene: TRBV7-2; J gene: TRBJ1-1; D gene: .; CDR3 protein: CASSLLPNTEAFF; CDR3 DNA: TGTGCCAGCAGCTTATTACCGAACACTGAAGCTTTCTTT
clone size: few; V gene: TRBV2; J gene: TRBJ1-1; D gene: .; CDR3 protein: CASRVRKDRWNTEAFF; CDR3 DNA: TGTGCCAGCAGGGTACGGAAAGACAGGTGGAACACTGAAGCTTTCTTT
clone size: few; V gene: TRBV7-9; J gene: TRBJ1-1; D gene: TRBD1; CDR3 protein: CASRKLGQLRRDTEAFF; CDR3 DNA: TGTGCCAGCAGGAAACTGGGACAGCTCCGGAGGGACACTGAAGCTTTCTTT
clone size: many; V gene: TRBV10-3; J gene: TRBJ1-6; D gene: .; CDR3 protein: CAPSFRGRSYNSPLHF; CDR3 DNA: TGTGCCCCTTCCTTTCGGGGGCGGTCCTATAATTCACCCCTCCACTTT
clone size: few; V gene: TRBV3-1; J gene: TRBJ2-5; D gene: .; CDR3 protein: CASSQGQETQYF; CDR3 DNA: TGTGCCAGCAGCCAAGGACAAGAGACCCAGTACTTC
clone size: .; V gene: TRBV2; J gene: TRBJ2-7; D gene: TRBD1; CDR3 protein: CASSEFPGTGRFYEQYF; CDR3 DNA: TGTGCCAGCAGTGAGTTCCCCGGGACAGGGCGGTTCTACGAGCAGTACTTC
clone size: few; V gene: TRBV12-3/TRBV12-4; J gene: TRBJ2-7; D gene: .; CDR3 protein: CASSFRYLYEQYF; CDR3 DNA: TGTGCCAGCAGTTTTAGGTACCTCTACGAGCAGTACTTC
clone size: .; V gene: TRBV12-5; J gene: TRBJ2-6; D gene: .; CDR3 protein: CASGPGRTGLGTGANVLTF; CDR3 DNA: TGTGCTAGTGGTCCCGGAAGAACAGGCCTGGGGACTGGGGCCAACGTCCTGACTTTC
clone size: many; V gene: TRBV19; J gene: TRBJ2-1; D gene: .; CDR3 protein: CASSIEGIANEQFF; CDR3 DNA: TGTGCCAGTAGTATCGAGGGGATCGCCAATGAGCAGTTCTTC
clone size: few; V gene: TRBV6-6; J gene: TRBJ1-6; D gene: TRBD1; CDR3 protein: CASSPGQSNSPLHF; CDR3 DNA: TGTGCCAGCAGTCCGGGACAGTCAAATTCACCCCTCCACTTT
clone size: few; V gene: TRBV6-5; J gene: TRBJ1-3; D gene: TRBD1; CDR3 protein: CASSYSGTGGLYSGNTIYF; CDR3 DNA: TGTGCCAGCAGTTACTCCGGGACAGGTGGTCTCTACTCTGGAAACACCATATATTTT
clone size: .; V gene: TRBV20-1; J gene: TRBJ2-7; D gene: TRBD2; CDR3 protein: CSAPPPAGEVSEQYF; CDR3 DNA: TGCAGTGCCCCCCCGCCAGCGGGAGAGGTGTCCGAGCAGTACTTC
clone size: many; V gene: TRBV7-2; J gene: TRBJ1-2; D gene: .; CDR3 protein: CASSPDGIGGYTF; CDR3 DNA: TGTGCCAGCAGCCCCGACGGGATCGGGGGCTACACCTTC
clone size: many; V gene: TRBV4-3; J gene: TRBJ2-7; D gene: .; CDR3 protein: CASSQDPGADSYEQYF; CDR3 DNA: TGCGCCAGCAGCCAAGATCCAGGGGCGGACTCCTACGAGCAGTACTTC
clone size: many; V gene: TRBV7-8; J gene: TRBJ2-6; D gene: .; CDR3 protein: CASRSNSGANVLTF; CDR3 DNA: TGTGCCAGCAGGTCGAACTCTGGGGCCAACGTCCTGACTTTC
clone size: many; V gene: TRBV10-3; J gene: TRBJ2-7; D gene: TRBD2; CDR3 protein: CAISERTSAYEQYF; CDR3 DNA: TGTGCCATCAGTGAACGGACTAGCGCCTACGAGCAGTACTTC
clone size: .; V gene: TRBV4-2; J gene: TRBJ1-2; D gene: .; CDR3 protein: CASSQEGTYGYTF; CDR3 DNA: TGTGCCAGCAGCCAAGAGGGGACCTATGGCTACACCTTC
clone size: .; V gene: TRBV30; J gene: TRBJ1-6; D gene: .; CDR3 protein: CAWQGSRSPLHF; CDR3 DNA: TGTGCCTGGCAGGGCTCGCGATCACCCCTCCACTTT
clone size: many; V gene: TRBV18; J gene: TRBJ1-2; D gene: .; CDR3 protein: CASSPIPGDYGYTF; CDR3 DNA: TGTGCCAGCTCACCAATACCAGGGGACTATGGCTACACCTTC
clone size: many; V gene: TRBV3-1; J gene: TRBJ2-1; D gene: .; CDR3 protein: CASSLRGNYRDNEQFF; CDR3 DNA: TGTGCCAGCAGCCTTCGAGGGAACTACCGAGACAATGAGCAGTTCTTC
clone size: .; V gene: TRBV12-3/TRBV12-4; J gene: TRBJ2-7; D gene: TRBD1; CDR3 protein: CASSLHGTVYEQYF; CDR3 DNA: TGTGCCAGCAGTTTGCATGGGACAGTCTACGAGCAGTACTTC
clone size: many; V gene: TRBV29-1; J gene: TRBJ2-7; D gene: TRBD1; CDR3 protein: CSVEGQSSYEQYF; CDR3 DNA: TGCAGCGTCGAGGGACAGAGCTCCTACGAGCAGTACTTC
clone size: many; V gene: TRBV12-3/TRBV12-4; J gene: TRBJ2-7; D gene: .; CDR3 protein: CASSFRSYEQYF; CDR3 DNA: TGTGCCAGCAGTTTCAGGTCCTACGAGCAGTACTTC
clone size: few; V gene: TRBV20-1; J gene: TRBJ2-7; D gene: .; CDR3 protein: CSARDVAAIAYEQYF; CDR3 DNA: TGCAGTGCTAGAGATGTAGCGGCAATAGCCTACGAGCAGTACTTC
clone size: .; V gene: TRBV7-3; J gene: TRBJ2-3; D gene: .; CDR3 protein: CASSLNPTDTQYF; CDR3 DNA: TGTGCCAGCAGCTTAAACCCCACAGATACGCAGTATTTT
clone size: many; V gene: TRBV4-1; J gene: TRBJ2-3; D gene: TRBD2; CDR3 protein: CASSQALSGGTDTQYF; CDR3 DNA: TGCGCCAGCAGCCAGGCCCTTAGCGGGGGCACAGATACGCAGTATTTT
clone size: .; V gene: TRBV7-8; J gene: TRBJ2-3; D gene: TRBD2; CDR3 protein: CASSFSGRLDTQYF; CDR3 DNA: TGTGCCAGCAGCTTTAGCGGGAGGCTCGATACGCAGTATTTT
clone size: few; V gene: TRBV6-1; J gene: TRBJ1-5; D gene: TRBD1; CDR3 protein: CASSLYRGLSNQPQHF; CDR3 DNA: TGTGCCAGCAGCCTTTACAGGGGGTTAAGCAATCAGCCCCAGCATTTT
clone size: .; V gene: TRBV10-3; J gene: TRBJ2-3; D gene: .; CDR3 protein: CAISTFAGRFGTDTQYF; CDR3 DNA: TGTGCCATCAGTACTTTCGCGGGCAGGTTCGGCACAGATACGCAGTATTTT
clone size: many; V gene: TRBV29-1; J gene: TRBJ1-2; D gene: TRBD1; CDR3 protein: CSVGVGQGIRYGYTF; CDR3 DNA: TGCAGCGTTGGGGTTGGACAGGGAATCCGGTATGGCTACACCTTC
clone size: .; V gene: TRBV6-1; J gene: TRBJ2-3; D gene: .; CDR3 protein: CATSQIDTQYF; CDR3 DNA: TGTGCCACCAGTCAAATAGATACGCAGTATTTT